The 21 T cell receptor beta chains given below trace back to one sample, sequenced in a study of shared clonotypes between healthy human individuals. Sequencing was performed with immunoSEQ multiplex PCR; in TCRdb, only in-frame clones are kept and a portion is missing. The sample holds approximately 1.1 million clones, approximately 78% seen once. The sample taken for sequencing was memory CD4+ T cells from PBMCs. Indicated subset: CD45RA-negative fraction. These TCRs come from a man aged 18 to 29 in good health. Some clones in this sample may be carry-over from other donors' samples.

V usage is TRBV27 and J usage is TRBJ2-5; D might be TRBD2 (6 bases). This CDR3 has 17 residues. V gave up 2 bases and J gave up 4 bases, with 20 bases separating them. Germline-derived CDR1 and CDR2 are MNHEY and SMNVEV (reference sequence). The CDR3 coding sequence is TGTGCCAGCAGTTTAGGCCCGGGTAGGGGAGGTGGAGAGACCCAGTACTTC. The encoded protein is CASSLGPGRGGGETQYF.

This clone was seen once. The J gene is TRBJ2-7, the V gene TRBV5-4; D is uncertain. The CDR3 sequence is 13 residues long. The germline CDR1 and CDR2 sequences are SGHNT and YYREEE (reference sequence). V was pared by 1 base and J by 6 bases, with 11 bases between. DNA of the CDR3: TGTGCCAGCAGCTTGAACTTGGTCGGCGAGCAGTACTTC. Amino acid sequence: CASSLNLVGEQYF.

As to this clone: Other nucleotide sequences from this sample produce the same CDR3. The gene calls are TRBV5-1 and TRBJ2-2, with D hard to call. The CDR3 runs 14 residues. Between the trimmed V and J ends, which lost 1 base and 0 bases, there was a span of 4 bases. Germline CDR1 SGHRS, CDR2 YFSETQ. CDR3 DNA: TGCGCCAGCAGCTTGACAGCGAACACCGGGGAGCTGTTTTTT. Translating gives CASSLTANTGELFF.

The CDR3 protein is CAWRLGGTGELFF. In DNA, the CDR3 is TGTGCCTGGAGACTGGGGGGAACCGGGGAGCTGTTTTTT. J is TRBJ2-2 and V is TRBV30, with D possibly TRBD2 on 6 matching bases. The V and J ends lost 3 bases and 5 bases respectively, with 10 bases between them. Per germline, CDR1 GTSNPN and CDR2 SVGIG (reference sequence). The CDR3 spans 13 residues.

The chain recombines TRBV2 with TRBJ1-3, with D perhaps matching TRBD1 (6 bases). In germline, CDR1 is SNHLY, CDR2 FYNNEI. The CDR3 totals 14 residues. The V end was cut by 5 bases, the J end by 3 bases, with 11 bases between. The CDR3 spells CASSTDRSGNTIYF. The CDR3 DNA is TGTGCCAGCAGTACCGACAGGAGTGGAAACACCATATATTTT. Supplemented by reference TRBV2 and TRBJ1-3, the full variable domain reads EPEVTQTPSHQVTQMGQEVILRCVPISNHLYFYWYRQILGQKVEFLVSFYNNEISEKSEIFDDQFSVERPDGSNFTLKIRSTKLEDSAMYFCASSTDRSGNTIYFGEGSWLTVV.

This clone occurred once. The chain employs TRBV5-1 and TRBJ1-5; the D is unclear. The CDR3 runs 13 residues. From germline, CDR1 is SGHRS and CDR2 YFSETQ. V dropped 1 base and J dropped 5 bases, with 7 bases sitting between them. In DNA, the CDR3 is TGCGCCAGCAGCTTGTTGGTCGATCAGCCCCAGCATTTT. Translated, it gives CASSLLVDQPQHF.

Comments on this clone: Other DNA sequences from this sample encode an identical CDR3 as well. The CDR3: CASSLRNNEQFF. The CDR3 DNA sequence: TGTGCCAGCAGCTTGCGGAACAATGAGCAGTTCTTC. The chain recombines TRBV5-4 with TRBJ2-1; the D is unclear. Germline assignment: CDR1 SGHNT and CDR2 YYREEE (reference sequence). V was clipped by 1 base and J by 5 bases, with 4 bases between them. This CDR3 has 12 amino acids.

This sequence joins TRBV21-1 and TRBJ2-7; the table's D call of TRBD2 was not tested on the DNA. TRBV21-1 constitutes a pseudogene. This CDR3 has 11 amino acids. The CDR3 here is CASSKTYGQYF. DNA of the CDR3: TGTGCCAGCAGCAAAACCTACGGGCAGTACTTC.

Many counts were recorded for this clone. The chain links TRBV28 to TRBJ2-3; 8 bases agree with TRBD2. The ends lost 1 base at V and 0 bases at J; junction bases unmatched: 6. Germline V gene data show CDR1 as MDHEN and CDR2 as SYDVKM. The CDR3 is made up of 17 amino acids. CDR3: CASSLSFSSGSTDTQYF. CDR3 DNA: TGTGCCAGCAGTTTATCCTTTTCTAGCGGGAGCACAGATACGCAGTATTTT.

This clone was seen only once. The chain is built from TRBV4-3 and TRBJ2-2; TRBD1 agrees at 7 bases. Germline V gene data show CDR1 as LGHNA and CDR2 as YSLEER. The CDR3 has 16 amino acids. The trim removed 4 bases at V and 5 bases at J, leaving 10 bases unmatched. CDR3 sequence reads: CASSRLRDSPTGELFF. Written as DNA, the CDR3 is TGCGCCAGCAGCCGCCTGAGGGACAGCCCAACCGGGGAGCTGTTTTTT.

This clone was observed a single time. The chain carries TRBV15 and TRBJ2-5, with TRBD1 identical over 9 bases. The junction had 4 bases not matched to a gene; V was cut back by 5 bases and J by 0 bases. CDR3 size: 15 residues. The germline V gene encodes CDR1 LNHNV and CDR2 YYDKDF (reference sequence). The CDR3 reads CATSEGQGYQETQYF. CDR3 nucleotide sequence: TGTGCCACCAGCGAAGGACAGGGGTACCAAGAGACCCAGTACTTC.

This chain joins TRBV10-3 and TRBJ2-3; D remains unclear. Trimming shortened V by 6 bases and J by 2 bases, and 6 bases separated the two germline ends. Germline V gene lookup returns CDR1 ENHRY and CDR2 SYGVKD. This CDR3 contains 12 residues. The CDR3 sequence: CAISEFTDTQYF. CDR3 DNA: TGTGCCATCAGCGAATTCACAGATACGCAGTATTTT.

The chain joins TRBV5-1 to TRBJ2-5; D gene uncertain. Deletions cut 5 bases from V and 1 base from J, with 12 bases between. CDR3 size: 14 residues. CDR1 SGHRS and CDR2 YFSETQ come from the germline V gene. The CDR3 DNA reads TGCGCCAGCAGGTTCCGAGAGGCCCAAGAGACCCAGTACTTC. It translates to CASRFREAQETQYF.

This clone is a singleton in its sample. The V call is TRBV30, the J call TRBJ2-3; D is uncertain. The germline V gene encodes CDR1 GTSNPN and CDR2 SVGIG (reference sequence). This CDR3 region has 13 residues. Trimming left V 7 bases short and J 3 bases short, with 14 bases between. The CDR3 is CAFSREVTDTQYF. The CDR3 DNA follows: TGTGCCTTCTCTAGGGAAGTAACAGATACGCAGTATTTT.

The genes are TRBV2 and TRBJ1-1, with 12 bases fitting TRBD1. The CDR3 has 16 residues. V trimming: 8 bases; J trimming: 11 bases; junction bases outside the gene matches: 18. Germline V gene lookup returns CDR1 SNHLY and CDR2 FYNNEI. The CDR3 sequence: CASLPGQGAKSPNAFF. The CDR3 DNA follows: TGTGCCAGCCTTCCGGGACAGGGGGCGAAGTCTCCCAACGCTTTCTTT.

The chain uses TRBV6-5 and TRBJ1-4; no definite D call. Germline V gene lookup returns CDR1 MNHEY and CDR2 SVGAGI. This CDR3 is 15 amino acids long. V was cut by 5 bases and J by 4 bases, with 14 bases left in between. The CDR3 region has the DNA TGTGCCAGCAGTCTCCTGACGGGAGATAATGAAAAACTGTTTTTT. This encodes CASSLLTGDNEKLFF.

This clone was picked up one time. The chain employs TRBV10-3 and TRBJ2-1; possible D gene TRBD1, 6 bases. The CDR3 loop spans 15 amino acids. CDR1 and CDR2 (germline): ENHRY, SYGVKD. The ends were cut back, 4 bases at V and 0 bases at J, with 10 bases in the middle. CDR3 in amino acids: CAISGQVGSYNEQFF. The CDR3, as DNA: TGTGCCATCAGTGGACAGGTCGGCTCCTACAATGAGCAGTTCTTC.

This chain links TRBV5-1 with TRBJ2-2; D is uncertain. With 5 bases removed from V and 0 bases from J, the gap between germline ends came to 8 bases. Germline V gene sequence: CDR1 SGHRS, CDR2 YFSETQ. CDR3 length equals 14 residues. The CDR3 reads CASRWQPNTGELFF. CDR3 DNA sequence: TGCGCCAGCAGATGGCAGCCGAACACCGGGGAGCTGTTTTTT.

This chain uses TRBV2 with TRBJ1-2; a possible D gene is TRBD1 (5 bases). Germline CDR1 reads SNHLY; CDR2 reads FYNNEI. This CDR3 has 10 amino acids. V lost 5 bases and J lost 7, with 5 bases in between. In nucleotides, the CDR3 is TGTGCCAGCAGTAGGGGTGGCTACACCTTC. This gives the protein CASSRGGYTF.

Notes on this clone: This same CDR3 is encoded by further DNA sequences in the sample. The J gene is TRBJ2-7, the V gene TRBV5-4; D is perhaps TRBD2 (5 bases). Germline assignment: CDR1 SGHNT and CDR2 YYREEE (reference sequence). V was shortened by 0 bases and J by 4 bases, with 8 bases between the two germline ends. The CDR3 extends over 13 amino acids. The CDR3 DNA sequence: TGTGCCAGCAGCTTGGGAGGGCCTTACGAGCAGTACTTC. Translating it yields CASSLGGPYEQYF.

This clone was observed a single time. The chain is built from TRBV19 and TRBJ2-7; D is possibly TRBD2 (6 bases). Looked up from germline, CDR1 is LNHDA and CDR2 is SQIVND (reference sequence). The ends were cut back, 5 bases at V and 5 bases at J, with 7 bases in the middle. CDR3 length: 11 amino acids. As DNA, the CDR3 is TGTGCCAGTAGTTCGGGAGACGAGCAGTACTTC. As protein: CASSSGDEQYF.